This TCR beta chain was sequenced during a study of cytomegalovirus exposure and HLA in healthy donors. General study findings and limits: TCR beta chain V- and J-gene trimming was linked, in a later analysis, to a missense variant in DCLRE1C. Analyzed later, most CMV-associated TCR beta chains appeared HLA-restricted.

The length of the CDR3 is 16 residues. Trimming cost V 4 bases and J 4 bases; bases outside gene matches: 10. Germline V gene lookup returns CDR1 MGHDK and CDR2 SYGVNS. In the PCR, 60 Vbeta and 13 Jbeta primers were used. As processed by the authors: Later reanalysis found 80 million or so unique TCR beta chains, some 10 million of them shared. Here immunoSEQ multiplex PCR was the method, and the copy in TCRdb shows in-frame clones only, minus some. V and J calls plus clone size are reproduced from that table; the DNA served to infer D and trimming. The sample yields some 140,000 clones, more than 60% seen once. For this clone: Antigen unknown.

The chain couples TRBV25-1 to TRBJ2-1, with 7 nucleotides matching TRBD2. The receptor was isolated from a woman between 35 and 50 years old in good health and CMV-seronegative. The sample comprised PBMCs. The CDR3 protein is CASSAPSAGAYNEQFF. DNA of the CDR3: TGTGCCAGCAGTGCCCCTTCGGCGGGAGCGTACAATGAGCAGTTCTTC.